These 22 T cell receptor beta chains came from one sample sequenced in a study of T cells in Graves' hyperthyroidism and ophthalmopathy. RNA transcripts provided the source from which TCR beta CDR3 regions were amplified. First-round RT-PCR of the TCR CDR3 relied on the HTBI primer set. TCRdb recomputed calls from the multiplex PCR reads with MiXCR, one row per CDR3 protein. The data show 480,000 or so distinct CDR3 sequences, 35% to 50% seen once. The sample taken for sequencing was peripheral blood or thyroid tissue (not recorded which). The source of these receptors is an adult woman with Graves' disease, either hyperthyroidism or ophthalmopathy (not recorded which).

On this clonotype itself: The junction differs from germline at one of its ends, possibly a read error. V gene TRBV2 combines with J gene TRBJ1-5; 11 bases map to TRBD1. CDR1 and CDR2 (germline): SNHLY, FYNNEI. The CDR3 contains 14 residues. The CDR3 nucleotides are TGCGCCAGCAGGGCCTCCGGGACAGGGGGACCCCTGCATTTT. It yields the protein CASRASGTGGPLHF.

This clonotype has at least ten counts. The rearrangement links TRBV28 to TRBJ2-5, with no clear D. The V and J ends lost 0 bases and 5 bases respectively, with 10 bases between them. The germline V gene encodes CDR1 MDHEN and CDR2 SYDVKM. The CDR3 loop spans 14 amino acids. CDR3 sequence (DNA): TGTGCCAGCAGTTTATGGACCAGTGACGAGACCCAGTACTTC. Its translation is CASSLWTSDETQYF.

As concerns this clonotype: With a much larger clone just one base away, this may be a read error. The chain carries TRBV4-2 and TRBJ1-5; D uncertain. The CDR3 has 17 residues. Germline CDR1 LGHNA, CDR2 YNFKEQ. V lost 7 bases and J lost 0, with 19 bases in between. The CDR3 DNA sequence: TGTGCCAGCATGCCGGACTCACTGGTTTATAGCAATCAGCCCCAGCATTTT. It specifies CASMPDSLVYSNQPQHF.

This clonotype was seen a handful of times. The genes are TRBV7-6 and TRBJ1-1; maybe TRBD1 (5 bases). This CDR3 is 13 amino acids long. V gave up 0 bases and J gave up 11 bases, with 13 bases separating them. Germline CDR1 reads SGHVS; CDR2 reads FNYEAQ. The CDR3, as DNA: TGTGCCAGCAGCTTAGCGTCGGGGCGGGCCGCTTTCTTT. Translated: CASSLASGRAAFF.

J is TRBJ1-2 and V is TRBV20-1, with TRBD1 as a possible D gene (6 bases). The germline CDR1 and CDR2 sequences are DFQATT and SNEGSKA (reference sequence). The CDR3 runs 13 residues. The ends were cut back, 2 bases at V and 5 bases at J, with 12 bases in the middle. The CDR3 spells CSARPGDGYGYTF. The CDR3 bases are TGCAGTGCTAGACCAGGGGATGGGTATGGCTACACCTTC.

This clonotype was counted many times. The rearrangement links TRBV11-2 to TRBJ2-7; D ambiguous. The CDR3 runs to 13 residues. Trimming stripped 2 bases from V and 3 bases from J, with 8 bases between. CDR1 is SGHAT and CDR2 is FQNNGV in the germline V gene. The CDR3 protein is CASSLHGDYEQYF. Written as DNA, the CDR3 is TGTGCCAGCAGCTTACACGGAGACTACGAGCAGTACTTC.

V usage is TRBV20-1 and J usage is TRBJ2-5, with 7 positions matching TRBD1. V lost 5 bases to trimming and J lost 4 bases; unmatched junction nucleotides: 10. Looked up from germline, CDR1 is DFQATT and CDR2 is SNEGSKA (reference sequence). This CDR3 region has 14 residues. DNA of the CDR3: TGCAGTGCTGGGCTCTTGGGGGACAGAGAGACCCAGTACTTC. This translates into CSAGLLGDRETQYF.

Ten or more counts support this clonotype. The V and J genes are TRBV7-2 and TRBJ2-5; D is perhaps TRBD2 (6 bases). Per germline, CDR1 SGHTA and CDR2 FQGNSA. V was clipped by 1 base and J by 5 bases, with 11 bases between them. The CDR3 contains 14 residues. The CDR3 spells CASSLGSGGETQYF. The CDR3 DNA reads as TGTGCCAGCAGCTTAGGTTCAGGAGGGGAGACCCAGTACTTC. The full variable domain, in which reference TRBV7-2 and TRBJ2-5 provide the parts outside the CDR3, is GAGVSQSPSNKVTEKGKDVELRCDPISGHTALYWYRQSLGQGLEFLIYFQGNSAPDKSGLPSDRFSAERTGGSVSTLTIQRTQQEDSAVYLCASSLGSGGETQYFGPGTRLLVL.

This clonotype was detected a few times. The chain carries TRBV28 and TRBJ1-1; 7 bases are shared with TRBD1. V lost 6 bases to trimming and J lost 5 bases; unmatched junction nucleotides: 9. This CDR3 is 14 amino acids long. Germline V gene lookup returns CDR1 MDHEN and CDR2 SYDVKM. CDR3 sequence reads: CASSFTGVGTEAFF. The CDR3 coding sequence is TGTGCCAGCAGCTTTACAGGGGTCGGGACTGAAGCTTTCTTT.

This clonotype has a count of ten or more. The V call is TRBV7-2, the J call TRBJ2-7; weak D call: TRBD1 (6 bases). The CDR3 is 14 residues long. Trimming left V 5 bases short and J 0 bases short, with 11 bases between. CDR1 is SGHTA, CDR2 FQGNSA, per germline. CDR3 loop: CASSIDRYSYEQYF. In DNA, the CDR3 is TGTGCCAGCAGCATCGACAGGTACTCCTACGAGCAGTACTTC.

This clonotype was observed at least ten times. The rearrangement uses TRBV5-1 and TRBJ1-2; TRBD1 matches 9 bases. V shed 3 bases and J 8 bases; nucleotides not matched to a gene: 14. The CDR3 is 16 amino acids. In germline, CDR1 is SGHRS, CDR2 YFSETQ. The CDR3 nucleotides read TGCGCCAGCAGCTCGAACCCGGGACAGGGAGCGTCAGGCTACACCTTC. It yields the protein CASSSNPGQGASGYTF.

The CDR3 protein is CSASTQRAVDEQYF. In DNA form, the CDR3 reads TGCAGTGCTAGCACCCAAAGGGCAGTTGACGAGCAGTACTTC. The V gene is TRBV20-1, the J gene TRBJ2-7; D remains ambiguous. V was clipped by 3 bases and J by 5 bases, with 17 bases between them. Germline CDR1 reads DFQATT; CDR2 reads SNEGSKA (reference sequence). The CDR3 has 14 residues.

The genes are TRBV5-5 and TRBJ2-7; D may correspond to TRBD1 or TRBD2 (5 bases each). Germline V gives CDR1 SGHKS, CDR2 YYEKEE (reference sequence). The CDR3 sequence is 12 residues long. V was pared by 2 bases and J by 5 bases, with 8 bases between. As DNA, the CDR3 is TGTGCCAGCAGCTTCGGGACCCACGAGCAGTACTTC. Its translation: CASSFGTHEQYF. Complete variable domain (other parts from reference TRBV5-5 and TRBJ2-7): DAGVTQSPTHLIKTRGQQVTLRCSPISGHKSVSWYQQVLGQGPQFIFQYYEKEERGRGNFPDRFSARQFPNYSSELNVNALLLGDSALYLCASSFGTHEQYFGPGTRLTVT.

On this clonotype itself: A read error is possible here, since a much larger clone lies one base away. The chain recombines TRBV7-9 with TRBJ2-7; TRBD1 matches at 8 bases. There are 15 residues in the CDR3. Germline V gives CDR1 SEHNR, CDR2 FQNEAQ (reference sequence). The trim removed 8 bases at V and 3 bases at J, leaving 12 bases unmatched. CDR3 amino acids: CASAPRRDRNYEQYF. The CDR3 region has the DNA TGTGCCAGCGCCCCCCGCCGGGACAGGAACTACGAGCAGTACTTC.

This clonotype was recorded many times. The gene calls are TRBV20-1 and TRBJ1-2; possible D gene TRBD1, 5 bases. Germline V gene sequence: CDR1 DFQATT, CDR2 SNEGSKA (reference sequence). The germline V and J ends were trimmed by 0 bases and 1 base, with 9 bases remaining between them. This CDR3 has 14 residues. The CDR3 region is CSAREGANNYGYTF. The DNA for the CDR3 is TGCAGTGCTAGAGAAGGGGCAAATAACTATGGCTACACCTTC.

This clonotype was found many times. J is TRBJ1-1 and V is TRBV5-1; TRBD1 matches 12 bases. The germline gives CDR1 SGHRS, CDR2 YFSETQ. The length of the CDR3 is 16 residues. Trimming cost V 4 bases and J 0 bases; bases outside gene matches: 4. In nucleotides, the CDR3 is TGCGCCAGCAGCACGGGACAGGGGGCCATGAACACTGAAGCTTTCTTT. Translation gives CASSTGQGAMNTEAFF.

The chain joins TRBV29-1 to TRBJ1-1; 10 positions match TRBD1. The germline CDR1 and CDR2 sequences are SQVTM and ANQGSEA. The CDR3 sequence is 14 residues long. V lost 5 bases, J lost 4 bases, and 7 bases stayed unmatched. In DNA form, the CDR3 reads TGCAGCGTTTGGGGACAGGGGACCGTCACTGAAGCTTTCTTT. It yields the protein CSVWGQGTVTEAFF. Looking up the rest from reference TRBV29-1 and TRBJ1-1 gives the full variable domain: SAVISQKPSRDICQRGTSLTIQCQVDSQVTMMFWYRQQPGQSLTLIATANQGSEATYESGFVIDKFPISRPNLTFSTLTVSNMSPEDSSIYLCSVWGQGTVTEAFFGQGTRLTVV.

This clonotype was detected only a few times. The V call is TRBV7-9, the J call TRBJ1-6; D gene ambiguous. The V gene lost 2 bases and the J gene lost 7 bases, with 3 bases spanning the gap. In germline, CDR1 is SEHNR, CDR2 FQNEAQ (reference sequence). The CDR3 length is 12 residues. The DNA of the CDR3 is TGTGCCAGCAGCTTACTGAATTCACCCCTCCACTTT. This translates into CASSLLNSPLHF.

This clonotype was found many times. The V gene is TRBV6-2 or TRBV6-3, the J gene TRBJ1-1, with 7 nucleotides matching TRBD1. V shed 6 bases and J 6 bases; nucleotides not matched to a gene: 7. Germline V gives CDR1 MNHEY, CDR2 SVGEGT. There are 13 residues in the CDR3. CDR3 residues: CASRGQVGPEAFF. Written as DNA, the CDR3 is TGTGCCAGCAGAGGACAGGTGGGGCCTGAAGCTTTCTTT.

This clonotype has ten or more counts. The chain links TRBV10-3 to TRBJ1-1, with unresolved D. The germline V and J ends were trimmed by 3 bases and 7 bases, with 15 bases remaining between them. The CDR3 consists of 14 residues. CDR1 is ENHRY, CDR2 SYGVKD, per germline. This chain's CDR3 is CAISEGAGLYEAFF. CDR3 coding DNA: TGTGCCATCAGTGAAGGAGCTGGACTTTATGAAGCTTTCTTT.

This chain links TRBV20-1 with TRBJ1-4; D perhaps matches TRBD1 (5 bases). The CDR3 sequence is 12 residues long. The germline V gene encodes CDR1 DFQATT and CDR2 SNEGSKA (reference sequence). V lost 0 bases, J lost 10 bases, and 9 bases lay in between. This chain's CDR3 is CSARDLRGKLFF. CDR3 bases: TGCAGTGCTAGAGATTTGAGGGGAAAACTGTTTTTT.

The chain recombines TRBV7-2 with TRBJ1-1; D gene uncertain. Germline V CDR1 and CDR2: SGHTA, FQGNSA. The V end lost 7 bases, the J end lost 4 bases, and 16 bases lay between the germline ends. The CDR3 is made up of 14 amino acids. CDR3 DNA: TGTGCCAGCACCATAGGTGGGAGGCGCACTGAAGCTTTCTTT. Translated, it gives CASTIGGRRTEAFF.